These T cell receptor beta chains were read from a single sample in a study of T cell changes during pregnancy in multiple sclerosis. Data came from immunoSEQ multiplex PCR; TCRdb stores just in-frame clones and leaves some out. The sample yields approximately 83,000 clones, 80% to 95% seen once. Sequencing used peripheral blood, obtained in the first trimester of pregnancy. The receptors come from a female donor with multiple sclerosis, enrolled in a pregnancy study. CDR3s include the opening cysteine and the closing phenylalanine or tryptophan. A D gene is named only where the DNA matches it firmly. The listing skips clone size in some rows; elsewhere it reads once, few, many or a size class.

cdr3_nt cdr3_aa v_call clone_size j_call d_call
TGTGCCAGCAGTTTGGGCCGAGGGACAGGGTCCAATGAGCAGTTCTTC CASSLGRGTGSNEQFF TRBV5-5 - TRBJ2-1 TRBD1
TGTGCCAGCAACAGAGCAGGGATATACGAGCAGTACTTC CASNRAGIYEQYF TRBV5-6 - TRBJ2-7 -
TGTGCCAGCAGCCAAGATCGCGGGAGCGGGCGCCTTGGTTTC CASSQDRGSGRLGF TRBV4-2 - TRBJ2-7 TRBD2
TGTGCCACCATGGGGGGGTTCTTGAACACTGAAGCTTTCTTT CATMGGFLNTEAFF TRBV6-6 - TRBJ1-1 -
TGTGCCAGCAATTTGCTAGCGGCGCAAGAGACCCAGTACTTC CASNLLAAQETQYF TRBV2 - TRBJ2-5 TRBD2
TGTGCCAGCAGCGCTGACAGCTATAGCAATCAGCCCCAGCATTTT CASSADSYSNQPQHF TRBV7-8 few TRBJ1-5 -
TGTGCCAGCTCACCTACACAGGGAACTCCCAATGAGCAGTTCTTC CASSPTQGTPNEQFF TRBV18 - TRBJ2-1 -
TGTGCCAGTAGTCCCCGAGGAGAAGAAAGGAGTGGCTACACCTTC CASSPRGEERSGYTF TRBV19 - TRBJ1-2 -
TGTGCCAGCAGTGAACAGGGAGGGGACAATGAGCAGTTCTTC CASSEQGGDNEQFF TRBV6-5 - TRBJ2-1 -
TGTGCCAGCATACACCAGGGGCCCCACACAGATACGCAGTATTTT CASIHQGPHTDTQYF TRBV6-6 - TRBJ2-3 -
TGTGCCAGCAGCTCAAAACTCGAACTAGCGGACACCGGGGAGCTGTTTTTT CASSSKLELADTGELFF TRBV7-3 - TRBJ2-2 TRBD2
TGTGCCAGCAGCGACTTTCTACAGGGGGCGCAGTTCTTC CASSDFLQGAQFF TRBV7-3 - TRBJ2-1 TRBD1
TGTGCCAGCAGTGAAGTCGGGACAACTAATGAAAAACTGTTTTTT CASSEVGTTNEKLFF TRBV6-1 once TRBJ1-4 -
TGTGCCAGCAGCCTTCTACCCTATGGCTACACCTTC CASSLLPYGYTF TRBV4-2 once TRBJ1-2 -
TGTGCCAGCTCACCTACAGGGAGTCGCACAGATACGCAGTATTTT CASSPTGSRTDTQYF TRBV18 - TRBJ2-3 -
TGTGCCAGCAGCGTAACAGGGGACACCGGGGAGCTGTTTTTT CASSVTGDTGELFF TRBV9 once TRBJ2-2 TRBD1
TGTGCCAGCAGTGAAGTAGAAACAGGGGCGGGCGAGCAGTACTTC CASSEVETGAGEQYF TRBV6-1 once TRBJ2-7 TRBD1
TGTGCCAGCAGCGGAGGACATTCCTACGAGCAGTACTTC CASSGGHSYEQYF TRBV9 - TRBJ2-7 -
TGTGCCAGCAGCGTTGAGGCGGCCGGTAATTCACCCCTCCACTTT CASSVEAAGNSPLHF TRBV9 - TRBJ1-6 -
TGTGCCAGCAGCGTAGAGGCAGGGGGCTCTGGGGCCAACGTCCTGACTTTC CASSVEAGGSGANVLTF TRBV9 - TRBJ2-6 TRBD1
TGTGCCAGCCGGCGGGGACAGGAGACCTCCTACGAGCAGTACTTC CASRRGQETSYEQYF TRBV11-2 - TRBJ2-7 TRBD1
TGTGCCAGCAGTTACGGACTAGCGGGGCTAGGGGAGCAGTTCTTC CASSYGLAGLGEQFF TRBV6-5 - TRBJ2-1 TRBD2
TGTGCCAGCAGTACAGGGCCGATTTACGAGCAGTACTTC CASSTGPIYEQYF TRBV5-6 - TRBJ2-7 -
TGCGCCAGCAGCACCGCGGACGGGACAGTCAACACTGAAGCTTTCTTT CASSTADGTVNTEAFF TRBV5-1 - TRBJ1-1 TRBD1
TGCGCCAGTGCCAGGGCCTCTAATGAAAAACTGTTTTTT CASARASNEKLFF TRBV5-1 - TRBJ1-4 -
TGTGCCAGCTCAAAGACGGGTCCACCACATGGCTACACCTTC CASSKTGPPHGYTF TRBV18 - TRBJ1-2 -
TGTGCCAGCAGCCAATCGGTCCGCGAAAAACTGTTTTTT CASSQSVREKLFF TRBV5-5 - TRBJ1-4 -
TGCAGTGCTAGCTCGTCAGGGGGTCACTTT CSASSSGGHF TRBV20-1 - TRBJ1-6 TRBD1